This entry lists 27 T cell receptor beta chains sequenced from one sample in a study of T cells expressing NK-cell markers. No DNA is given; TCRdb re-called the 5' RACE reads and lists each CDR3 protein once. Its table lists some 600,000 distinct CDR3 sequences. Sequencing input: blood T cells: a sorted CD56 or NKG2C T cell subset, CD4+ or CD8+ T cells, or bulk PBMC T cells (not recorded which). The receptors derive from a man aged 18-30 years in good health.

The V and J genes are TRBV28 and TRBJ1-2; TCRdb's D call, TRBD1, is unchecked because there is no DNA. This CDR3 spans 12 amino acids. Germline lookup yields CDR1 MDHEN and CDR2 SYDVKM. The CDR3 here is CASQGLYYGYTF.

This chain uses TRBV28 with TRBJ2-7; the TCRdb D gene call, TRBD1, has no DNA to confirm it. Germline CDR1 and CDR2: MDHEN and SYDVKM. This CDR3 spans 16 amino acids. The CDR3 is CASRESGRQSSYEQYF.

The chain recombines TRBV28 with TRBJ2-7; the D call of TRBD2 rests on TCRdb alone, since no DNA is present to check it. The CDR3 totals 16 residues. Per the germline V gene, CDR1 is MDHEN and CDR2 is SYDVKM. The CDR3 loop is CASSAPRTSGSSEQYF.

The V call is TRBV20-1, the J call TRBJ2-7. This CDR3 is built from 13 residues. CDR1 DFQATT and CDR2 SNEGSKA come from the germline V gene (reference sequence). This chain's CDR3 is CSARDGLSHEQYF.

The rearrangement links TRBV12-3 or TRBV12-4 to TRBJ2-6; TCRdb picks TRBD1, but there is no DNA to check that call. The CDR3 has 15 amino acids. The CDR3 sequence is CASSPKRGGANVLTF.

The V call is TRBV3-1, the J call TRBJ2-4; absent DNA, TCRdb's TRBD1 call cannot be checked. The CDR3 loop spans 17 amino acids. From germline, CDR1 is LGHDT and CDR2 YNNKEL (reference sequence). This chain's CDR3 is CASSRTTGANLKNIQYF.

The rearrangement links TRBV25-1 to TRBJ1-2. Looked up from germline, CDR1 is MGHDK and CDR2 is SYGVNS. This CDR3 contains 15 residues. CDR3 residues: CASTPDPSSNYGYTF.

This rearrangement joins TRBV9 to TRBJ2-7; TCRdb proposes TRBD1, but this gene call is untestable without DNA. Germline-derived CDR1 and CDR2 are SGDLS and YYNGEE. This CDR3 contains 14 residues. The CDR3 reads CASSGRDTFYEQYF.

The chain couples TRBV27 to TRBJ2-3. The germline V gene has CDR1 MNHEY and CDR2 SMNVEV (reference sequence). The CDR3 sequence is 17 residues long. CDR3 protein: CASSWSIGFTGADTQYF.

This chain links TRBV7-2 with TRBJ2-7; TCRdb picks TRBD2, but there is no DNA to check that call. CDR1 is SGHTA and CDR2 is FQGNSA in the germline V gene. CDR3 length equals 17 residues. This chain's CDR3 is CASSSLGLALSSYEQYF.

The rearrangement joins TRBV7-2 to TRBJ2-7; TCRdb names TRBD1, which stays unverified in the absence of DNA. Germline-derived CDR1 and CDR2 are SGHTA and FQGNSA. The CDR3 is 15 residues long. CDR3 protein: CASSAPGQGGYEQYF.

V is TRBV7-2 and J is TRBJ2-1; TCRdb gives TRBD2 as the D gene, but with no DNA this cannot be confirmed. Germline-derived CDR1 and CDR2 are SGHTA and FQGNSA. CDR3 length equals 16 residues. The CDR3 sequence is CASSSTSGSIYNEQFF.

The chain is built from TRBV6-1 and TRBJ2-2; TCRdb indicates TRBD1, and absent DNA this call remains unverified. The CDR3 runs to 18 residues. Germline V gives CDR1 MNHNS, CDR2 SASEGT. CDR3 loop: CASSAPRVNPANTGELFF.

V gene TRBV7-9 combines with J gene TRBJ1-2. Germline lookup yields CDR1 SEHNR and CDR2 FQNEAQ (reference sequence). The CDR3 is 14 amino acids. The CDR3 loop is CASSIPGVNYGYTF.

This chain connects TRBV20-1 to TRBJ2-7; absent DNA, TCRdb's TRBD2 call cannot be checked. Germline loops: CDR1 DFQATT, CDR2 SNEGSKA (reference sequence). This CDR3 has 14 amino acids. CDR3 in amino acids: CSARVGSGIYEQYF.

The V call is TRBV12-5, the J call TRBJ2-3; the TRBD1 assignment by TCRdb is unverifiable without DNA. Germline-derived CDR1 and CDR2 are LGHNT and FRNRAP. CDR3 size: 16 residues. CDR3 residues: CASGSSGTASTDTQYF.

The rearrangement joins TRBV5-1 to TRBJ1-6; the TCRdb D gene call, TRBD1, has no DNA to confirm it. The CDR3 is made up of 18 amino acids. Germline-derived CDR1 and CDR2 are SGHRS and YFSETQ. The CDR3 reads CASSLRTAPRGDNSPLHF.

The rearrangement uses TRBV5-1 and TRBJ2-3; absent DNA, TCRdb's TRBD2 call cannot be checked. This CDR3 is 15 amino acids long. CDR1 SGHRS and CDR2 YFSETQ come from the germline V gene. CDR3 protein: CASSSTSGSSNAQYF.

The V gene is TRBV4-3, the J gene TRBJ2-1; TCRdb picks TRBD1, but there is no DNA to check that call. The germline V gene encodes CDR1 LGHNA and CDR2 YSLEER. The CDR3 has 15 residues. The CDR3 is CASSQEGGRDNEQFF.

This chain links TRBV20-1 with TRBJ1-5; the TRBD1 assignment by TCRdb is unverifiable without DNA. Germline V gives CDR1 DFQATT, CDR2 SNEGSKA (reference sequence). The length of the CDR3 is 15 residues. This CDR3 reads CSARDLYRSNQPQHF.

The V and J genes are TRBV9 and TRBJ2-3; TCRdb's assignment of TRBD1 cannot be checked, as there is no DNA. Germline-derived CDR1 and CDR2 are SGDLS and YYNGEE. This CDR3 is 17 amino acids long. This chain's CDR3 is CASSAGRLDRGKDTQYF.

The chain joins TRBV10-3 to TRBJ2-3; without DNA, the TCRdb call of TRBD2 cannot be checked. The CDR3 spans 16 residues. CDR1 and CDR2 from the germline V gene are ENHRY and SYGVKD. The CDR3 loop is CAIKASGGRHTDTQYF.

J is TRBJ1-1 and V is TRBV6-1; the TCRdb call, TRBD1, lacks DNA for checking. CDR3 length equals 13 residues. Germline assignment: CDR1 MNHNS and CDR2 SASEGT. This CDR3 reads CASIGGLGTEAFF.

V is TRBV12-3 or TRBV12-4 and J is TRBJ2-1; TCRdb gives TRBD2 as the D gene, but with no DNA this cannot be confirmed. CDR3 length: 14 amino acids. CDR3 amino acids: CASDRQGGSNEQFF.

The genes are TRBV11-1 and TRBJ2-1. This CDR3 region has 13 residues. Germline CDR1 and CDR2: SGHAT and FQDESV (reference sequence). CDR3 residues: CASSLGFLSEQFF.

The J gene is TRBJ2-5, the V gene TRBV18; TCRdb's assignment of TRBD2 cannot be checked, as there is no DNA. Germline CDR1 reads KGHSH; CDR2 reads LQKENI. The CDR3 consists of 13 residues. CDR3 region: CASLPSAAETQYF.

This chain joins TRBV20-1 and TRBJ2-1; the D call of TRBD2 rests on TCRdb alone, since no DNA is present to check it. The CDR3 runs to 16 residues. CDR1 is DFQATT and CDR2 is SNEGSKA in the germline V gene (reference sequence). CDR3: CSASFRREGHYNEQFF.